This TCR beta chain was obtained from a study of human T cells and chemical hapten exposure. Notes on the study in general: With regard to DPC sensitization, TCRs above 1 in 1000 frequency did not change. Patch test score showed a positive correlation with PT1 expanded TCR counts.

Unique molecular identifiers were affixed to discrete cDNA molecules within the library. TCRdb re-analysed the RACE reads in MiXCR, keeping a single row per CDR3 protein. The table shows fewer than 300,000 distinct CDR3 sequences, with more than 6.5% occurring only once. As regards this clonotype: The target antigen is unknown.

Time point specified: pre-sensitization, week 0. Treatment reported: therapeutic diphenylcyclopropenone sensitization with weekly scalp DPC. Trimming pared 7 bases from V and 4 bases from J, leaving 17 bases between. The CDR3 consists of 15 residues. This clonotype was sampled from a woman in her 40s with alopecia areata. Some clones in this sample may be carry-over from other donors' samples. The sequencing used whole blood, collected in connection with sensitization to the hapten diphenylcyclopropenone (DPC). This chain uses TRBV12-3 or TRBV12-4 with TRBJ2-1; D is perhaps TRBD1 or TRBD2 (5 bases each). The CDR3 DNA reads as TGTGCCAGCATCATCGGGGACGGAGGATACAATGAGCAGTTCTTC. This gives the protein CASIIGDGGYNEQFF.